This entry lists 20 T cell receptor delta chains sequenced from one sample in a study of gamma-delta T cells after stem cell transplantation. TCRdb re-called the RT-PCR reads via CATT. The table includes about 3,000 delta-chain clones, approximately 2.9% detected once. What was sequenced was gamma-delta T cells. These receptors all come from a human donor. It is not recorded whose cells these are; they may come from a transplant donor.

By its share, this clone is medium-sized. A much larger clonotype is one base distant, so this may be a read error. The chain recombines TRDV2 with TRDJ1; 11 bases agree with TRDD3. V lost 0 bases to trimming and J lost 3 bases; unmatched junction nucleotides: 14. The CDR3 contains 19 residues. Germline values: CDR1 GEAIGNYY, CDR2 EKD. CDR3 residues: CACDTVSSLLGDNSDKLIF. CDR3 DNA sequence: TGTGCCTGTGACACCGTTTCTTCCTTACTGGGGGATAACTCCGATAAACTCATCTTT.

By share, this clone ranks as medium-sized. Other DNA sequences in this specimen translate into the identical CDR3. The J gene is TRDJ1, the V gene TRDV2, with 13 bases aligning to TRDD3. The CDR3 extends over 17 amino acids. The junction had 10 bases not matched to a gene; V was cut back by 2 bases and J by 5 bases. Germline V gene data show CDR1 as GEAIGNYY and CDR2 as EKD. CDR3 in amino acids: CACDSLLGDTDRDKLIF. DNA for the CDR3: TGTGCCTGTGACAGCCTACTGGGGGATACGGATCGGGATAAACTCATCTTT.

Judged by abundance, this clone is large (0.1 to 1%). Within the sample, other DNA sequences also encode this same CDR3. The rearrangement uses TRDV2 and TRDJ1; 10 bases line up with TRDD3. This CDR3 has 16 amino acids. With V trimmed by 1 base and J by 3 bases, 7 bases remained unmatched. Per germline, CDR1 GEAIGNYY and CDR2 EKD. CDR3 sequence (DNA): TGTGCCTGTGACACGCTGGGGGATATCGTCGCCGATAAACTCATCTTT. Translated: CACDTLGDIVADKLIF.

This clone is judged medium-sized. One base separates it from a far larger clone, so it is likely a read error. CDR3 loop: CACGTVSWAGGYSDKLIF. DNA for the CDR3: TGTGCCTGTGGCACCGTTTCCTGGGCTGGGGGATACTCCGATAAACTCATCTTT. The chain carries TRDV2 and TRDJ1; 11 bases agree with TRDD3. Germline CDR1 is GEAIGNYY and CDR2 is EKD. This CDR3 comprises 18 residues.

Comment on this clone: The protein in TCRdb stems from a much larger clone and differs at residue 9 from this DNA's translation, likely a read error; here the protein is translated from the DNA. J is TRDJ1 and V is TRDV2; possible D gene TRDD3, 5 bases. This CDR3 comprises 14 residues. Germline-derived CDR1 and CDR2 are GEAIGNYY and EKD. V lost 0 bases and J 4 bases, leaving 11 bases between the germline ends. This CDR3 reads CACDTLAGNDKLIF. In DNA, the CDR3 is TGTGCCTGTGACACCTTAGCTGGGAACGATAAACTCATCTTT.

On this clone itself: This may be a read error: a much more frequent sequence differs by one nucleotide. This sample also contains other DNA sequences that code for the same CDR3. This chain uses TRDV2 with TRDJ1; the match to TRDD3 covers 7 bases. The CDR3 extends over 15 amino acids. J gave up 5 bases and V 0 bases, and 8 bases lay outside the gene matches. Germline V gene data show CDR1 as GEAIGNYY and CDR2 as EKD. The CDR3 is CACDTLLGLTDKLIF. CDR3 nucleotides: TGTGCCTGTGACACCCTACTGGGGCTCACTGATAAACTCATCTTT.

Within the sample, this clone is medium-sized. A far larger clone differs by one base, so this is likely a read error. Other DNA variants within this sample encode the same CDR3. This chain links TRDV2 with TRDJ1; 8 bases map to TRDD3. Germline CDR1 GEAIGNYY, CDR2 EKD. V trimming: 0 bases; J trimming: 2 bases; junction bases outside the gene matches: 19. The length of the CDR3 is 20 residues. The CDR3 DNA follows: TGTGCCTGTGACACCGTGACGGACTGGGGGTCACCCCATACGACCGATAAACTCATCTTT. It yields the protein CACDTVTDWGSPHTTDKLIF.

This clone was counted between two and nine times. Only one base separates this from a far larger clonotype, so it likely reflects a read error. The identical CDR3 is also encoded by other nucleotide sequences in the sample. The chain employs TRDV2 and TRDJ1, with D tentatively TRDD3 (6 bases). V lost 4 bases and J 1 base, leaving 18 bases between the germline ends. Germline V lookup: CDR1 GEAIGNYY, CDR2 EKD. This CDR3 is built from 16 residues. CDR3 DNA sequence: TGTGCCTGTGATACATTACTGGGACGATTCACCGATAAACTCATCTTT. Encoded protein: CACDTLLGRFTDKLIF.

This clone was picked up a small number of times. The protein in TCRdb stems from a much larger clone and differs at residue 11 from this DNA's translation, likely a read error; here the protein is translated from the DNA. The chain couples TRDV2 to TRDJ3; TRDD3 aligns across 10 bases. After removal of 2 bases from V and 5 bases from J, the junction contained 8 bases not matched to a gene. Germline V gene data show CDR1 as GEAIGNYY and CDR2 as EKD. The CDR3 runs 18 residues. In DNA form, the CDR3 reads TGTGCCTGTGACATTACTGGGGGATCAGCCCGGGACACCCGACAGATGTTTTTC. Translating gives CACDITGGSARDTRQMFF.

This clone turned up a few times. A much bigger clone sits one base away, suggesting this may be a read error. Additional DNA sequences in this sample encode the identical CDR3. The chain is built from TRDV2 and TRDJ1; 9 bases are shared with TRDD3. CDR3 size: 18 residues. The V and J ends lost 1 base and 2 bases, in that order; junction bases with no gene match: 13. The V gene's germline CDR1 is GEAIGNYY and CDR2 EKD. The CDR3 is CACDTVLLGDTRTDKLIF. The CDR3 DNA follows: TGTGCCTGTGACACGGTCTTACTAGGGGATACGCGTACCGATAAACTCATCTTT.

Turning to this clone: This could be a read error, since a much larger clone is one nucleotide away. Within the sample, other DNA sequences also encode this same CDR3. This chain connects TRDV2 to TRDJ1; 7 bases map to TRDD3. CDR1 and CDR2 from the germline V gene are GEAIGNYY and EKD. The length of the CDR3 is 18 residues. CDR3 nucleotide sequence: TGCGCCTGTGACACCGTTCGGGGGGATCCAGAGTACACCGATAAACTCATCTTT. Its translation: CACDTVRGDPEYTDKLIF.

As regards this clone: The amino acid sequence in TCRdb belongs to a much larger clone and departs from this DNA's translation at residue 9, likely a sequencing read error; the sequence shown is translated from the DNA. This chain connects TRDV2 to TRDJ1; 8 bases are shared with TRDD3. CDR1 is GEAIGNYY and CDR2 is EKD in the germline V gene. Trimming took 0 bases from V and 0 from J; bases not matched to a gene: 14. CDR3 size: 19 residues. CDR3 in amino acids: CACDTVLSEGYEYTDKLIF. The DNA for the CDR3 is TGTGCCTGTGACACCGTACTGTCTGAGGGATACGAGTACACCGATAAACTCATCTTT.

This clone was counted a few times. This likely reflects a read error, since a far larger clone is one base away. The V gene is TRDV2, the J gene TRDJ3; TRDD3 aligns across 10 bases. The CDR3 totals 26 residues. J lost 2 bases, V lost 1 base, and 28 bases had no gene match. Germline-derived CDR1 and CDR2 are GEAIGNYY and EKD. The CDR3 sequence: CACDTVKNPSLNILGDGPWDTRQMFF. For the CDR3, the DNA is TGTGCCTGTGACACAGTCAAGAATCCATCCCTAAATATACTGGGGGATGGTCCCTGGGACACCCGACAGATGTTTTTC.

Points on this clone: TCRdb records a much larger clone's protein for this DNA, with a difference at residue 5 that likely arises from a read error; the protein given is the translation of the DNA. This rearrangement joins TRDV2 to TRDJ1; TRDD3 agrees at 12 bases. CDR3 length equals 19 residues. Looked up from germline, CDR1 is GEAIGNYY and CDR2 is EKD. With V trimmed by 3 bases and J by 1 base, 14 bases remained unmatched. CDR3 sequence reads: CACDAVGTGGYLSTDKLIF. CDR3 sequence (DNA): TGTGCCTGTGACGCCGTAGGAACTGGGGGATACTTGTCCACCGATAAACTCATCTTT.

This clone was seen only a few times. With only one base between it and a far larger clone, this is likely a read error. Within the sample, other DNA sequences also encode this same CDR3. V is TRDV2 and J is TRDJ1, with D perhaps matching TRDD3 (6 bases). Germline V gene sequence: CDR1 GEAIGNYY, CDR2 EKD. This CDR3 region has 14 residues. This chain's CDR3 is CACDTLAGDDKLIF. In DNA form, the CDR3 reads TGTGCCTGTGACACCTTAGCTGGGGACGATAAGCTCATCTTT.

This clone was picked up a small number of times. TCRdb records a much larger clone's protein for this DNA, with a difference at residue 5 that likely arises from a read error; the protein given is the translation of the DNA. The chain combines TRDV2 with TRDJ1; TRDD3 aligns across 10 bases. Looked up from germline, CDR1 is GEAIGNYY and CDR2 is EKD. Trimming took 3 bases from V and 3 from J; bases not matched to a gene: 18. The CDR3 extends over 19 amino acids. Here the CDR3 reads CACDAVGVLGDRLADKLIF. In DNA, the CDR3 is TGTGCCTGTGACGCCGTGGGCGTACTGGGGGATCGTCTGGCCGATAAACTCATCTTT.

Only a few counts were recorded for this clone. This may come from a read error, since a much larger clone is one base off. The CDR3 DNA is TGTGCCTGTGACACTCTGGGTAGTGGGAGGGGATACCGGTACACCGATAAACTCATCTTT. Translating gives CACDTLGSGRGYRYTDKLIF. The chain couples TRDV2 to TRDJ1; 8 bases align to TRDD3. CDR1 is GEAIGNYY, CDR2 EKD, per germline. V lost 1 base, J lost 0 bases, and 18 bases stayed unmatched. The CDR3 covers 20 residues.

This clone was observed a handful of times. A far larger clone is one nucleotide away, so this likely arose from a read error. The sample has other DNA sequences that encode this CDR3 too. The chain is built from TRDV2 and TRDJ1; D is perhaps TRDD3 (6 bases). Looked up from germline, CDR1 is GEAIGNYY and CDR2 is EKD. Trimming left V 0 bases short and J 5 bases short, with 12 bases between. The CDR3 runs to 14 residues. CDR3 sequence: CACDTLAGDDKLIF. The CDR3 region has the DNA TGTGCCTGTGACACCTTAGCTGGGGATGATAAACTCATCTTT.

Regarding this clone: A much larger clonotype is one base distant, so this may be a read error. Other DNA sequences of this sample code for an identical CDR3. The chain combines TRDV2 with TRDJ1, with D perhaps TRDD3 (5 bases). The V and J ends lost 1 base and 0 bases respectively, with 20 bases between them. The germline V gene encodes CDR1 GEAIGNYY and CDR2 EKD. The CDR3 is made up of 18 amino acids. This CDR3 is CACDTVGDGGSYTDKLIF. DNA of the CDR3: TGTGCCTGTGACACGGTCGGAGACGGGGGGTCGTACACCGATAAACTCATCTTT.

This clone is labeled as large. CDR3 bases: TGTGCCTGTGACACGGACCCCGACTGGGGGATACTTAACACCGATAAACTCATCTTT. It is translated as CACDTDPDWGILNTDKLIF. The chain couples TRDV2 to TRDJ1, with TRDD3 matching 12 bases. The junction had 11 bases not matched to a gene; V was cut back by 1 base and J by 0 bases. The CDR3 sequence is 19 residues long. Germline loops: CDR1 GEAIGNYY, CDR2 EKD.